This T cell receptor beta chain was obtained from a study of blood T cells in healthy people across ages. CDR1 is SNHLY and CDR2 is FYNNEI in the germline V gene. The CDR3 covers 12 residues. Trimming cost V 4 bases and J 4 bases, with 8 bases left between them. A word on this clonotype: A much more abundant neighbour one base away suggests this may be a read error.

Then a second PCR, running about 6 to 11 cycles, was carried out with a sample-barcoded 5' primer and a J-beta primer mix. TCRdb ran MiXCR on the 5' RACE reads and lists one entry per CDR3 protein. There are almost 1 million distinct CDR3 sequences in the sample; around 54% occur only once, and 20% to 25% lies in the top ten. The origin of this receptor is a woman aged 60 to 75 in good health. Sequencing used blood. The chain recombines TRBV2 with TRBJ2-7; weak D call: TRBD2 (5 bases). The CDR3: CASSGGCYEQYF. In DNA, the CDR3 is TGTGCCAGCAGTGGAGGGTGTTACGAGCAGTACTTC.